A single sample gave rise to the 9 T cell receptor beta chains below, sequenced in a study of identical twins. TCRdb re-analysed the 5' RACE reads in MiXCR, keeping a single row per CDR3 protein. The table lists 450,000 or so distinct CDR3 sequences, approximately 15% of them singletons, with about 0.52% in the top ten. These data were also reused for a study on yellow fever vaccine responses in identical twins.

The sequencing input was CD4+ T cells sorted from blood. Receptors were obtained from a woman younger than 35 in good health.

The chain carries TRBV6-5 and TRBJ2-7; TRBD2 matches at 7 bases. This CDR3 is 17 amino acids long. The V segment lost 0 bases and the J segment 3 bases; nucleotides outside the gene matches: 11. Germline lookup yields CDR1 MNHEY and CDR2 SVGAGI. The CDR3 DNA reads TGTGCCAGCAGTTACTCGCCCAGCGGGAAAATGAACTACGAGCAGTACTTC. It codes for CASSYSPSGKMNYEQYF.

This clonotype was counted a few times. This chain connects TRBV20-1 to TRBJ2-1, with D unresolved. The CDR3 extends over 11 amino acids. The V end was cut by 6 bases, the J end by 3 bases, with 6 bases between. Germline CDR1 and CDR2: DFQATT and SNEGSKA (reference sequence). CDR3 amino acids: CSAGIYNEQFF. The DNA for the CDR3 is TGCAGTGCGGGCATCTACAATGAGCAGTTCTTC.

In DNA, the CDR3 is TGTGCCAGCAGTTTATTCAGACAGTCGAACACCGGGGAGCTGTTTTTT. This translates into CASSLFRQSNTGELFF. The chain has TRBV12-3 or TRBV12-4 and TRBJ2-2; D might be TRBD1 (5 bases). This CDR3 region has 16 residues. V lost 2 bases to trimming and J lost 0 bases, with 10 bases between them.

This chain links TRBV28 with TRBJ2-7; 15 nucleotides agree with TRBD2. CDR3 length: 14 amino acids. V was clipped by 5 bases and J by 6 bases; unmatched bases: 2. The germline V gene encodes CDR1 MDHEN and CDR2 SYDVKM. CDR3: CASSPGLAGGEQYF. The CDR3 DNA sequence: TGTGCCAGCAGTCCGGGACTAGCGGGAGGCGAGCAGTACTTC.

Ten or more counts support this clonotype. The V and J genes are TRBV7-8 and TRBJ2-6; D is ambiguous. Germline CDR1 SGHVS, CDR2 FQNEAQ. The CDR3 runs 16 residues. V lost 4 bases and J 0 bases, leaving 10 bases between the germline ends. The CDR3 protein is CASSYRQGSGANVLTF. The CDR3 coding sequence is TGTGCCAGCAGCTATCGTCAAGGCTCTGGGGCCAACGTCCTGACTTTC.

This clonotype was seen only a few times. This rearrangement joins TRBV2 to TRBJ2-7; 9 bases are a match to TRBD1. The germline CDR1 and CDR2 sequences are SNHLY and FYNNEI. Unmatched junction bases numbered 10, after V lost 5 bases and J lost 5 bases. This CDR3 contains 15 residues. CDR3 DNA: TGTGCCAGCAGTACCGGACAGGGGTATTTGGACGAGCAGTACTTC. Its translation: CASSTGQGYLDEQYF.

The chain links TRBV20-1 to TRBJ2-3; 10 nucleotides agree with TRBD2. J lost 3 bases, V lost 6 bases, and 9 bases had no gene match. The CDR3 has 15 amino acids. Per germline, CDR1 DFQATT and CDR2 SNEGSKA (reference sequence). The CDR3 here is CSAPSGRVKTDTQYF. Here the CDR3 DNA reads TGCAGTGCGCCCAGCGGGAGGGTGAAAACAGATACGCAGTATTTT.

This clonotype turned up a few times. The chain carries TRBV6-5 and TRBJ2-7, with 8 positions matching TRBD1. The ends lost 2 bases at V and 0 bases at J; junction bases unmatched: 6. CDR3 size: 16 residues. The V gene's germline CDR1 is MNHEY and CDR2 SVGAGI. The CDR3 region is CASSYDPGQGSYEQYF. CDR3 DNA: TGTGCCAGCAGTTACGACCCCGGACAGGGCTCCTACGAGCAGTACTTC.

V and J are TRBV9 and TRBJ2-3; D gene ambiguous. Trimming stripped 3 bases from V and 1 base from J, with 9 bases between. Germline V CDR1 and CDR2: SGDLS, YYNGEE. The CDR3 runs to 14 residues. As DNA, the CDR3 is TGTGCCAGCAGCGCGGACCCCGGCACAGATACGCAGTATTTT. Amino acids: CASSADPGTDTQYF.